Here is one T cell receptor beta chain with its context. The data belong to a study of blood T cell repertoires in COVID-19. Study background: Researchers got acute and convalescent COVID-19 samples from the United States, Italy and Spain.

Original methodology: Scientists estimated how many nucleated cells there were by amplifying reference gene primers. The assay was immunoSEQ multiplex PCR, and TCRdb's table has in-frame clones only and misses some. From that table come the V and J calls and clone size; the DNA was used to work out D and trimming. The sample shows about 230,000 clones, 70% to 90% of them seen only once. Seattle enrolled patients during active infection and tracked them longitudinally. The germline V gene encodes CDR1 LGHNA and CDR2 YNFKEQ. The V gene lost 3 bases and the J gene lost 0 bases, with 12 bases spanning the gap. This CDR3 spans 17 amino acids.

The chain couples TRBV4-2 to TRBJ2-6, with D possibly matching TRBD2 (6 bases). The receptor was isolated from a man aged 25 to 40 with COVID-19, enrolled during active disease. The sequenced sample consisted of peripheral blood. The CDR3 region has the DNA TGTGCCAGCAGCCAGAAAGCGGGTAACTCTGGGGCCAACGTCCTGACTTTC. Amino acids: CASSQKAGNSGANVLTF.